One sample yielded the 3 T cell receptor beta chains listed below, sequenced in a study of T cell repertoires in cytomegalovirus infection. TCRdb called the reads again in MiXCR, with one record for every CDR3 protein. The sample carries more than 150,000 distinct CDR3 sequences, 15% to 20% recorded once. The material sequenced was PBMCs. Receptors originate from a human donor in good health (CMV status not recorded). Some clones in this sample may be carry-over from other donors' samples.

Relative to its sample, this clonotype is medium-sized. This chain connects TRBV7-2 to TRBJ1-2; D is unresolved. From germline, CDR1 is SGHTA and CDR2 FQGNSA. The V end was cut by 2 bases, the J end by 0 bases, with 10 bases between. The CDR3 loop spans 15 amino acids. This CDR3 is CASSLNRGANYGYTF. DNA of the CDR3: TGTGCCAGCAGCTTAAATCGGGGAGCTAACTATGGCTACACCTTC.

The chain uses TRBV10-2 and TRBJ1-1; TRBD1 matches at 7 bases. The V gene's germline CDR1 is WSHSY and CDR2 SAAADI. V gave up 9 bases and J gave up 2 bases; unmatched junction bases: 3. The CDR3 is made up of 12 amino acids. The CDR3 region has the DNA TGCGCCAGTGGACAGGCAAACACTGAAGCTTTCTTT. It specifies CASGQANTEAFF.

This chain uses TRBV7-9 with TRBJ2-2; D might be TRBD2 (5 bases). Looked up from germline, CDR1 is SEHNR and CDR2 is FQNEAQ (reference sequence). The CDR3 has 17 amino acids. The V gene lost 2 bases and the J gene lost 0 bases, with 13 bases spanning the gap. The CDR3 DNA is TGTGCCAGCAGCTTACGAGGAGGTCGATCGAACACCGGGGAGCTGTTTTTT. Its protein product is CASSLRGGRSNTGELFF.